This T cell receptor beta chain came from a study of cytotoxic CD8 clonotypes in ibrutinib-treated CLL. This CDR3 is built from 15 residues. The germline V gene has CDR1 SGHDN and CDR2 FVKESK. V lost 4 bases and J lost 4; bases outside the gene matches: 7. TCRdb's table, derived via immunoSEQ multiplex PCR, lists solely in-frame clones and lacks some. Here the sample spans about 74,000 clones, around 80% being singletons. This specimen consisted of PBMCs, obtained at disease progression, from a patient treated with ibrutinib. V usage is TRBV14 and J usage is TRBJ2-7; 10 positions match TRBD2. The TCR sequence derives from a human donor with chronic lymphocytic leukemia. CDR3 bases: TGTGCCAGCAGCCGATCTAGCGGGAGCGTTTACGAGCAGTACTTC. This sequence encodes CASSRSSGSVYEQYF.